Listed here are 8 T cell receptor beta chains from one sample, sequenced in a study of T cells in Graves' hyperthyroidism and ophthalmopathy. Template material for amplifying TCR beta CDR3 regions consisted of RNA transcripts. With the HTBI primer set, the TCR CDR3 went through a first round of RT-PCR. TCRdb reanalysed the multiplex PCR reads using MiXCR and keeps one entry per CDR3 protein. The sample records fewer than 750,000 distinct CDR3 sequences, about 14% being singletons. Sequencing used blood. The receptors derive from a woman aged 40 to 50 with Graves' ophthalmopathy.

CDR3 sequence (DNA): TGTGCCAGCAGTCGACCACACAACTATGGCTACACCTTC. It codes for CASSRPHNYGYTF. The chain carries TRBV6-1 and TRBJ1-2, with D uncertain. Germline V lookup: CDR1 MNHNS, CDR2 SASEGT. The ends were cut back, 5 bases at V and 2 bases at J, with 9 bases in the middle. CDR3 length equals 13 residues.

At least ten counts were recorded for this clonotype. The chain links TRBV7-9 to TRBJ1-1, with D unclear. The CDR3 is made up of 12 amino acids. Germline CDR1 reads SEHNR; CDR2 reads FQNEAQ (reference sequence). Trimming pared 5 bases from V and 6 bases from J, leaving 10 bases between. The CDR3 nucleotides read TGTGCCAGCAGCCCCATGTACGCTGAAGCTTTCTTT. It codes for CASSPMYAEAFF.

The sample holds a few counts of this clonotype. The junction differs from germline at one of its ends, possibly a read error. V usage is TRBV5-1 and J usage is TRBJ2-7; unclear D gene. The CDR3 is 15 residues long. Germline lookup yields CDR1 SGHRS and CDR2 YFSETQ. CDR3 DNA: TGCGCCAGTAGCTTGGGCGGAATGTCCCGGTACGAGCAGTACTTC. Translated: CASSLGGMSRYEQYF.

This clonotype turned up a few times. The chain joins TRBV5-8 to TRBJ2-5; 9 nucleotides agree with TRBD2. The CDR3 totals 16 residues. With 3 bases clipped from V and 4 bases from J, the junction kept 10 bases outside the gene matches. Germline V gene sequence: CDR1 SGHTS, CDR2 YDEGEE. This CDR3 is CASSSLLAGVRETQYF. The CDR3 coding sequence is TGTGCCAGCAGCTCATTATTAGCGGGAGTAAGAGAGACCCAGTACTTC.

This clonotype was observed at least ten times. The chain uses TRBV3-1 and TRBJ2-7; tentatively, D is TRBD2 (7 bases). Trimming removed 4 bases from V and 6 bases from J, with 13 bases in between. The CDR3 totals 13 residues. Germline V gene lookup returns CDR1 LGHDT and CDR2 YNNKEL (reference sequence). The CDR3 coding sequence is TGTGCCAGCAGCCCGGGGGGCTTGGGCGAGCAGTACTTC. As protein: CASSPGGLGEQYF.

This clonotype occurred many times. The chain is built from TRBV28 and TRBJ2-5, with 7 bases aligning to TRBD1. V trimming: 8 bases; J trimming: 5 bases; junction bases outside the gene matches: 8. The germline V gene encodes CDR1 MDHEN and CDR2 SYDVKM. The CDR3 spans 13 residues. CDR3 protein: CASQNRGSETQYF. The CDR3 coding sequence is TGTGCCAGCCAAAACAGGGGTTCGGAGACCCAGTACTTC. Supplemented by reference TRBV28 and TRBJ2-5, the full variable domain reads DVKVTQSSRYLVKRTGEKVFLECVQDMDHENMFWYRQDPGLGLRLIYFSYDVKMKEKGDIPEGYSVSREKKERFSLILESASTNQTSMYLCASQNRGSETQYFGPGTRLLVL.

This clonotype was found many times. The chain has TRBV6-2 or TRBV6-3 and TRBJ2-7; D gene ambiguous. Germline CDR1 and CDR2: MNHEY and SVGEGT. V was clipped by 0 bases and J by 3 bases, with 21 bases between them. CDR3 length equals 18 residues. CDR3 loop: CASSYSSLFVLGLYEQYF. CDR3 nucleotide sequence: TGTGCCAGCAGTTACTCTTCCCTATTCGTCCTAGGGCTCTACGAGCAGTACTTC.

This clonotype has at least ten counts. The chain couples TRBV10-3 to TRBJ2-7, with 7 nucleotides matching TRBD2. Looked up from germline, CDR1 is ENHRY and CDR2 is SYGVKD. The V gene end was trimmed by 0 bases and the J gene end by 1 base; junction bases not matched to a gene: 6. CDR3 length: 16 amino acids. The CDR3 sequence is CAISESNGRGSYEQYF. CDR3 in DNA: TGTGCCATCAGTGAGTCGAATGGGCGGGGGTCCTACGAGCAGTACTTC.